This TCR beta chain was identified during a study of CD8 T cells in ankylosing spondylitis. Trimming cost V 0 bases and J 7 bases, with 11 bases left between them. This CDR3 is built from 14 residues. Per the germline V gene, CDR1 is SGHRS and CDR2 is YFSETQ. Points on this clonotype: Its antigen is as yet unknown.

Generation of TCR beta libraries employed quantitative 5'-RACE incorporating molecular barcodes. TCRdb redid the calling of the 5' RACE reads with MiXCR, one entry per CDR3 protein. Among some 840,000 distinct CDR3 sequences listed, 12% were seen once. Whole-study findings and limits: Characteristic of ankylosing spondylitis blood, it appeared, was a TCR beta motif comprising several highly homologous variants. Enrichment of disease-linked clones was reportedly significant in matched ankylosing spondylitis synovial fluid. In peripheral blood, disease-linked CD8+ clones occurred at relatively low frequencies.

The chain carries TRBV5-1 and TRBJ1-5; D is ambiguous. The origin of this receptor is a male donor with ankylosing spondylitis. Sample: blood, either unsorted or a sorted T cell fraction (not recorded which). CDR3 coding DNA: TGCGCCAGCAGCTTGGACCGATCGGGGCAGCCCCAGCATTTT. This translates into CASSLDRSGQPQHF.